These 30 T cell receptor beta chains share one sample of origin, sequenced in a study of somatic mutations in cytotoxic T cells in rheumatoid arthritis. The protocol was immunoSEQ multiplex PCR, while the TCRdb copy is restricted to in-frame clones and leaves out a portion. The sample lists about 20,000 clones; 85% were seen once. Input material: CD8+ T cells sorted from blood. These receptors originate from a woman aged 40 to 50 with rheumatoid arthritis.

The chain couples TRBV4-2 to TRBJ1-5; 7 nucleotides match TRBD1. The CDR3 covers 16 residues. Unmatched junction bases numbered 8, after V lost 3 bases and J lost 3 bases. Germline-derived CDR1 and CDR2 are LGHNA and YNFKEQ. CDR3 in DNA: TGTGCCAGCAGCCAGGGAGTGGGACAGCTCAATCAGCCCCAGCATTTT. This gives the protein CASSQGVGQLNQPQHF.

This clone was picked up a small number of times. The chain recombines TRBV4-1 with TRBJ1-5; perhaps TRBD1 as D (5 bases). This CDR3 is 14 amino acids long. V was pared by 5 bases and J by 0 bases, with 8 bases between. Germline values: CDR1 MGHRA, CDR2 YSYEKL. Here the CDR3 reads CASSTGDSNQPQHF. CDR3 sequence (DNA): TGCGCCAGCAGCACGGGGGATAGCAATCAGCCCCAGCATTTT.

The chain is built from TRBV5-6 and TRBJ2-5; D is possibly TRBD2 (5 bases). This CDR3 spans 14 amino acids. Per the germline V gene, CDR1 is SGHDT and CDR2 is YYEEEE. V was pared by 3 bases and J by 2 bases, with 11 bases between. CDR3 DNA: TGTGCCAGCAGCTCGGGATTATCACAAGAGACCCAGTACTTC. Protein: CASSSGLSQETQYF.

The chain uses TRBV5-8 and TRBJ2-1; D is perhaps TRBD2 (6 bases). This CDR3 contains 15 residues. Deletions cut 0 bases from V and 0 bases from J, with 7 bases between. Germline V lookup: CDR1 SGHTS, CDR2 YDEGEE. The CDR3 nucleotides read TGTGCCAGCAGCTTGGCCGGGAGCTCCTACAATGAGCAGTTCTTC. Its translation is CASSLAGSSYNEQFF. Full variable domain (outside the CDR3, taken from reference TRBV5-8 and TRBJ2-1): EAGVTQSPTHLIKTRGQQATLRCSPISGHTSVYWYQQALGLGLQFLLWYDEGEERNRGNFPPRFSGRQFPNYSSELNVNALELEDSALYLCASSLAGSSYNEQFFGPGTRLTVL.

V is TRBV19 and J is TRBJ1-1; TRBD1 is a possible D gene (5 bases). CDR1 LNHDA and CDR2 SQIVND come from the germline V gene (reference sequence). The V and J ends lost 3 bases and 2 bases respectively, with 10 bases between them. This CDR3 spans 14 amino acids. The CDR3 region has the DNA TGTGCCAGTAGTATTACAGGCGGAAACACTGAAGCTTTCTTT. Translated, it gives CASSITGGNTEAFF.

V and J are TRBV10-3 and TRBJ1-5; unclear D gene. From germline, CDR1 is ENHRY and CDR2 SYGVKD. Trimming stripped 5 bases from V and 0 bases from J, with 8 bases between. The CDR3 extends over 14 amino acids. CDR3 protein: CAISTADSNQPQHF. Here the CDR3 DNA reads TGTGCCATCAGTACAGCCGATAGCAATCAGCCCCAGCATTTT.

The genes are TRBV7-9 and TRBJ2-7; TRBD2 agrees at 10 bases. Germline V gene data show CDR1 as SEHNR and CDR2 as FQNEAQ (reference sequence). V was clipped by 4 bases and J by 2 bases; unmatched bases: 5. This CDR3 region has 15 residues. The CDR3 DNA is TGTGCCAGCAGCTCCCCGAGCGGGGGGGCCTACGAGCAGTACTTC. Translated: CASSSPSGGAYEQYF.

This CDR3 is CASGLVLLSSGANVLTF. CDR3 in DNA: TGTGCTAGTGGTTTGGTACTATTGAGCTCTGGGGCCAACGTCCTGACTTTC. The chain joins TRBV12-5 to TRBJ2-6; D ambiguous. Germline CDR1 and CDR2: LGHNT and FRNRAP. The CDR3 runs to 17 residues. V was clipped by 0 bases and J by 0 bases, with 9 bases between them.

As DNA, the CDR3 is TGTGCCAGCAGCTTTTTAGCGGGGGCGAACACCGGGGAGCTGTTTTTT. This gives the protein CASSFLAGANTGELFF. The V call is TRBV7-3, the J call TRBJ2-2, with TRBD2 matching 9 bases. The CDR3 has 16 amino acids. V dropped 3 bases and J dropped 0; count of bases not matched to a gene: 2. Germline values: CDR1 SGHTA, CDR2 FQGTGA.

The chain combines TRBV28 with TRBJ1-5; D possibly corresponds to TRBD1 (5 bases). Germline V gives CDR1 MDHEN, CDR2 SYDVKM. This CDR3 comprises 14 residues. V was cut by 6 bases and J by 4 bases, with 13 bases left in between. The chain's CDR3 is CASSVIGGNQPQHF. The CDR3 bases are TGTGCCAGCAGCGTTATCGGGGGAAATCAGCCCCAGCATTTT.

The rearrangement uses TRBV6-5 and TRBJ2-1; a weak D match, TRBD2 (6 bases). The CDR3 loop spans 14 amino acids. V dropped 8 bases and J dropped 3 bases, with 14 bases sitting between them. Germline V gene sequence: CDR1 MNHEY, CDR2 SVGAGI. The CDR3 protein is CASGRDSNYNEQFF. CDR3 in DNA: TGTGCCAGCGGCCGGGACTCGAACTACAATGAGCAGTTCTTC.

The V and J genes are TRBV5-1 and TRBJ2-3, with 10 bases that match TRBD2. The V gene end was trimmed by 4 bases and the J gene end by 6 bases; junction bases not matched to a gene: 8. Germline CDR1 is SGHRS and CDR2 is YFSETQ. CDR3 length: 15 residues. The CDR3 loop is CASSPLAGVEDTQYF. CDR3 DNA: TGCGCCAGCAGCCCCCTAGCGGGAGTCGAGGATACGCAGTATTTT.

This chain uses TRBV6-5 with TRBJ2-1; 7 bases are a match to TRBD2. This CDR3 is 14 amino acids long. With V trimmed by 4 bases and J by 8 bases, 8 bases remained unmatched. The V gene's germline CDR1 is MNHEY and CDR2 SVGAGI. CDR3 sequence (DNA): TGTGCCAGCAGTTCCCCTCTGGGGGGGGATGAGCAGTTCTTC. This encodes CASSSPLGGDEQFF.

The V gene is TRBV5-6, the J gene TRBJ2-1, with 14 bases that match TRBD2. The germline V gene encodes CDR1 SGHDT and CDR2 YYEEEE. With V trimmed by 5 bases and J by 8 bases, 9 bases remained unmatched. The CDR3 is 16 residues long. As DNA, the CDR3 is TGTGCCAGCAGACGTCAAGGGACTAGCGGGGGTTATGAGCAGTTCTTC. Protein product: CASRRQGTSGGYEQFF.

This clone appeared once. CDR3 sequence (DNA): TGTGCCAGTACCAACGGAGCCTACGAGCAGTACTTC. Its protein product is CASTNGAYEQYF. The chain joins TRBV19 to TRBJ2-7; no reliable D call. This CDR3 spans 12 amino acids. Trimming shortened V by 7 bases and J by 2 bases, and 9 bases separated the two germline ends. Germline CDR1 reads LNHDA; CDR2 reads SQIVND (reference sequence).

This clone was detected only once. The chain employs TRBV4-1 and TRBJ1-6; possible D gene TRBD1, 6 bases. V lost 5 bases, J lost 5 bases, and 16 bases lay in between. The CDR3 has 16 residues. Germline assignment: CDR1 MGHRA and CDR2 YSYEKL. The CDR3 DNA follows: TGCGCCAGCAGCTTGCAGAGGACAGCGAATAATTCACCCCTCCACTTT. It is translated as CASSLQRTANNSPLHF.

The V call is TRBV21-1, the J call TRBJ1-5. TRBV21-1 is deemed a pseudogene. This CDR3 is built from 14 residues. CDR3 residues: CASSKGGGDQPQHF. The DNA of the CDR3 is TGTGCCAGCAGCAAAGGAGGAGGGGATCAGCCCCAGCATTTT.

The chain links TRBV5-4 to TRBJ2-5, with 11 bases identical to TRBD1. Looked up from germline, CDR1 is SGHNT and CDR2 is YYREEE (reference sequence). The V and J ends lost 5 bases and 5 bases, in that order; junction bases with no gene match: 8. This CDR3 region has 15 residues. The CDR3 DNA follows: TGTGCCAGCAGTTTTCCGGGACAGGGGGGGGAGACCCAGTACTTC. Its translation is CASSFPGQGGETQYF. Combining the CDR3 with reference TRBV5-4 and TRBJ2-5 gives the whole variable domain ETGVTQSPTHLIKTRGQQVTLRCSSQSGHNTVSWYQQALGQGPQFIFQYYREEENGRGNFPPRFSGLQFPNYSSELNVNALELDDSALYLCASSFPGQGGETQYFGPGTRLLVL.

The chain is built from TRBV13 and TRBJ2-1; no clear D gene. The germline gives CDR1 PRHDT, CDR2 FYEKMQ (reference sequence). This CDR3 comprises 13 residues. The V end lost 5 bases, the J end lost 5 bases, and 10 bases lay between the germline ends. The CDR3 loop is CASSPTGNNEQFF. The CDR3 DNA reads as TGTGCCAGCAGCCCGACTGGAAACAATGAGCAGTTCTTC.

DNA of the CDR3: TGTGCCAGCAGCTCTGGTGGACTAGCGGGGGGGCAAGAGACCCAGTACTTC. Translating it yields CASSSGGLAGGQETQYF. The chain joins TRBV13 to TRBJ2-5; 15 bases fit TRBD2. This CDR3 is 17 amino acids long. Germline lookup yields CDR1 PRHDT and CDR2 FYEKMQ (reference sequence). After removal of 4 bases from V and 2 bases from J, the junction contained 5 bases not matched to a gene.

The J gene is TRBJ1-4, the V gene TRBV14; D possibly corresponds to TRBD1 (5 bases). Germline-derived CDR1 and CDR2 are SGHDN and FVKESK. The CDR3 covers 14 residues. V was cut by 5 bases and J by 4 bases, with 11 bases left in between. CDR3 sequence: CASSYGHGNEKLFF. For the CDR3, the DNA is TGTGCCAGCAGCTACGGACACGGTAATGAAAAACTGTTTTTT. Full variable domain (rest looked up from reference TRBV14 and TRBJ1-4): EAGVTQFPSHSVIEKGQTVTLRCDPISGHDNLYWYRRVMGKEIKFLLHFVKESKQDESGMPNNRFLAERTGGTYSTLKVQPAELEDSGVYFCASSYGHGNEKLFFGSGTQLSVL.

This clone was seen more than once but under ten times. The V gene is TRBV29-1, the J gene TRBJ1-2, with 7 bases aligning to TRBD1. Per the germline V gene, CDR1 is SQVTM and CDR2 is ANQGSEA. The J segment lost 7 bases and the V segment lost 7 bases, leaving 18 bases of the junction unmatched. This CDR3 is 15 amino acids long. The CDR3 protein is CSAGQDNGAGSGYTF. The CDR3 region has the DNA TGCAGCGCAGGACAGGATAACGGGGCAGGGAGTGGCTACACCTTC. Full variable domain (missing parts from reference TRBV29-1 and TRBJ1-2): SAVISQKPSRDICQRGTSLTIQCQVDSQVTMMFWYRQQPGQSLTLIATANQGSEATYESGFVIDKFPISRPNLTFSTLTVSNMSPEDSSIYLCSAGQDNGAGSGYTFGSGTRLTVV.

This clone was observed once. The chain carries TRBV10-3 and TRBJ2-2; D is uncertain. Germline V CDR1 and CDR2: ENHRY, SYGVKD. Trimming took off 2 bases at V and 1 base at J, with 8 bases between the two ends. The CDR3 length is 15 residues. CDR3 amino acids: CAISEGGRNTGELFF. The CDR3 nucleotides are TGTGCCATCAGTGAGGGCGGCAGGAACACCGGGGAGCTGTTTTTT.

In this sample, this clone turned up a few times. The chain carries TRBV27 and TRBJ2-3, with 8 bases fitting TRBD1. V dropped 5 bases and J dropped 5; count of bases not matched to a gene: 6. CDR3 length: 14 residues. CDR1 MNHEY and CDR2 SMNVEV come from the germline V gene (reference sequence). CDR3 in DNA: TGTGCCAGCAGTAATGGACAGGGCGGAGATACGCAGTATTTT. It encodes CASSNGQGGDTQYF.

The rearrangement links TRBV6-5 to TRBJ2-1, with 7 bases identical to TRBD2. The germline gives CDR1 MNHEY, CDR2 SVGAGI. The J segment lost 6 bases and the V segment lost 2 bases, leaving 4 bases of the junction unmatched. The CDR3 extends over 14 amino acids. CDR3 in DNA: TGTGCCAGCAGTTACGAGGTAGCGGGCAATGAGCAGTTCTTC. Residues: CASSYEVAGNEQFF.

V gene TRBV7-6 combines with J gene TRBJ2-1; D is uncertain. The CDR3 contains 12 residues. V lost 5 bases and J lost 3, with 5 bases in between. Germline values: CDR1 SGHVS, CDR2 FNYEAQ. Here the CDR3 DNA reads TGTGCCAGCAGCCCAGGCTACAATGAGCAGTTCTTC. Its translation: CASSPGYNEQFF.

The chain recombines TRBV6-6 with TRBJ2-5; weak D call: TRBD2 (5 bases). From germline, CDR1 is MNHNY and CDR2 SVGAGI (reference sequence). Trimming shortened V by 4 bases and J by 11 bases, and 17 bases separated the two germline ends. The CDR3 spans 13 residues. CDR3 in amino acids: CASSSKELREQYF. The CDR3 DNA is TGTGCCAGCAGTTCCAAGGAGCTGAGGGAGCAGTACTTC.

This clone has only a few counts. The chain combines TRBV29-1 with TRBJ1-3, with 10 nucleotides matching TRBD1. Per the germline V gene, CDR1 is SQVTM and CDR2 is ANQGSEA. The CDR3 has 16 residues. V gave up 4 bases and J gave up 4 bases; unmatched junction bases: 10. The DNA for the CDR3 is TGCAGCGTTGTATGGCCAGACAGGGGGCGAGGAAACACCATATATTTT. The encoded protein is CSVVWPDRGRGNTIYF.

The rearrangement links TRBV30 to TRBJ2-2, with D perhaps matching TRBD2 (5 bases). Germline CDR1 reads GTSNPN; CDR2 reads SVGIG (reference sequence). This CDR3 has 14 amino acids. Trimming left V 3 bases short and J 5 bases short, with 13 bases between. As DNA, the CDR3 is TGTGCCTGGAGCATTAGCGTCTCAACCGGGGAGCTGTTTTTT. The encoded protein is CAWSISVSTGELFF.

The chain combines TRBV4-2 with TRBJ1-3; 7 bases map to TRBD1. Trimming cost V 1 base and J 1 base; bases outside gene matches: 10. The CDR3 is 18 amino acids. Germline V gene data show CDR1 as LGHNA and CDR2 as YNFKEQ. The DNA for the CDR3 is TGTGCCAGCAGCCAAGGAGGGGGGACAGCCCTTTCTGGAAACACCATATATTTT. It is translated as CASSQGGGTALSGNTIYF.